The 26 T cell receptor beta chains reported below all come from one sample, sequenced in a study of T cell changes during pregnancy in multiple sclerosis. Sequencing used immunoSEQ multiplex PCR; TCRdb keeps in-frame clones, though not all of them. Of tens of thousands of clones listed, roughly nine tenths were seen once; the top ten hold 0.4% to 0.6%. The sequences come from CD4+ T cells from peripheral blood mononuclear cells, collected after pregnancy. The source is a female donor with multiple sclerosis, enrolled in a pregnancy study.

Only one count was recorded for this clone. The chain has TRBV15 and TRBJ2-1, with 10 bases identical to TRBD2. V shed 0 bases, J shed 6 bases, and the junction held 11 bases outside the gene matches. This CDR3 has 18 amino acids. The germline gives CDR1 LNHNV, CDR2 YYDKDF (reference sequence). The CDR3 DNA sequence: TGTGCCACCAGCAGAGATCGAGCGGGAGGGCCCAGGGTCAATGAGCAGTTCTTC. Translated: CATSRDRAGGPRVNEQFF.

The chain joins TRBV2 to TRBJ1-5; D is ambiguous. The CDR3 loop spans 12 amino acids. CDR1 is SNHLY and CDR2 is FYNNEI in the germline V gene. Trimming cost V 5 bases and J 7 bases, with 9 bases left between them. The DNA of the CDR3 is TGTGCCAGCAGTTTCTCGGTGCAGCCCCAGCATTTT. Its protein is CASSFSVQPQHF.

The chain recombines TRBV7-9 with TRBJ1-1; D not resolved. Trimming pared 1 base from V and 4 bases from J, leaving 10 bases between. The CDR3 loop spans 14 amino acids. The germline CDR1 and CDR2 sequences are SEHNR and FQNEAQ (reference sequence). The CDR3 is CASSLGAVGTEAFF. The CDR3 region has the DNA TGTGCCAGCAGCTTAGGGGCTGTGGGCACTGAAGCTTTCTTT.

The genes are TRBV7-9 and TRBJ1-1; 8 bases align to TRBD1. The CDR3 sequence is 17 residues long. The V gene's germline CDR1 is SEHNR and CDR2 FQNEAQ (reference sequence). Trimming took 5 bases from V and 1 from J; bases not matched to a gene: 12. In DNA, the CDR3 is TGTGCCAGCAGCCACCATCGGCAGGGGGCAGAGAACACTGAAGCTTTCTTT. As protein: CASSHHRQGAENTEAFF.

The CDR3 region is CASSLGLAGVNEQFF. The CDR3 DNA reads TGTGCCAGCAGTTTGGGACTAGCGGGAGTCAATGAGCAGTTCTTC. This rearrangement joins TRBV27 to TRBJ2-1, with 14 bases that match TRBD2. This CDR3 spans 15 amino acids. Germline trimming cut 3 bases from V and 6 bases from J; bases unmatched to any gene: 1. Per the germline V gene, CDR1 is MNHEY and CDR2 is SMNVEV (reference sequence).

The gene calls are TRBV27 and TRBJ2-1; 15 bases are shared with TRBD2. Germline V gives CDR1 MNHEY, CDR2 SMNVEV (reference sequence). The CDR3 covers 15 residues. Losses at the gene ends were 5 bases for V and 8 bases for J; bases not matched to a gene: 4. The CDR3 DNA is TGTGCCAGCAGTCGGACTAGCGGGAGGGTCTATGAGCAGTTCTTC. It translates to CASSRTSGRVYEQFF.

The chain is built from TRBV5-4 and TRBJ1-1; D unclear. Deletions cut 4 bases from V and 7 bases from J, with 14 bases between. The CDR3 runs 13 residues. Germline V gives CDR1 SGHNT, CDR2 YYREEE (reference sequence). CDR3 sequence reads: CASSVRGSSEAFF. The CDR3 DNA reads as TGTGCCAGCAGCGTCCGGGGTTCCAGTGAAGCTTTCTTT.

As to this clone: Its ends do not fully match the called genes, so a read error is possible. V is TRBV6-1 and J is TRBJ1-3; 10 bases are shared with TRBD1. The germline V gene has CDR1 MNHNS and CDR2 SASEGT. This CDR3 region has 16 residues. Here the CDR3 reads CASSEAGTGVGNTIYF. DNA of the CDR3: TGTGCCAGCAGCGAAGCCGGGACAGGGGTTGGAAACACCATATATTTT.

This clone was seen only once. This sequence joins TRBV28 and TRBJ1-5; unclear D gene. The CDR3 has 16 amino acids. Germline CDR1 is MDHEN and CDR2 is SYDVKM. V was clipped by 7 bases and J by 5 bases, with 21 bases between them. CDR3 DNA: TGTGCCAGCACGGAGGAGGCGCTGCTACCTCATCAGCCCCAGCATTTT. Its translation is CASTEEALLPHQPQHF.

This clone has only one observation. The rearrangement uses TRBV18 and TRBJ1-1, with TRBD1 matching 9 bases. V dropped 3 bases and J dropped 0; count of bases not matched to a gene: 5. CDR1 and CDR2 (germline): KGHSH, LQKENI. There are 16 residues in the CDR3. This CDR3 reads CASSPRDRDMNTEAFF. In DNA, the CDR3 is TGTGCCAGCTCACCCAGGGACAGGGACATGAACACTGAAGCTTTCTTT.

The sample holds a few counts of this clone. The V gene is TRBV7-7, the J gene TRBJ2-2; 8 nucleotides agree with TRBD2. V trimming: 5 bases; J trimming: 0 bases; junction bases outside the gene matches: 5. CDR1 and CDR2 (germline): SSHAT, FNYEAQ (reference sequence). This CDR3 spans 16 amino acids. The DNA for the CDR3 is TGTGCCAGCAGCAATCTAGCGGGTGCGAACACCGGGGAGCTGTTTTTT. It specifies CASSNLAGANTGELFF.

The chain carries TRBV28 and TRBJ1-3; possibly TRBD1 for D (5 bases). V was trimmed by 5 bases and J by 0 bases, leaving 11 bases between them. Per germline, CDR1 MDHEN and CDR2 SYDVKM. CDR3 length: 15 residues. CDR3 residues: CASSPGGVSGNTIYF. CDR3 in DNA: TGTGCCAGCAGTCCCGGGGGAGTCTCTGGAAACACCATATATTTT.

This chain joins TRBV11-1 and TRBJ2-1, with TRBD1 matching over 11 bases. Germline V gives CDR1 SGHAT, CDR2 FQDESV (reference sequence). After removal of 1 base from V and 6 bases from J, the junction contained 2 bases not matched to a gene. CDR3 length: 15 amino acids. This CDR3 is CASSLGGTGGNEQFF. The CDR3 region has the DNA TGTGCCAGCAGCTTAGGGGGGACAGGGGGCAATGAGCAGTTCTTC.

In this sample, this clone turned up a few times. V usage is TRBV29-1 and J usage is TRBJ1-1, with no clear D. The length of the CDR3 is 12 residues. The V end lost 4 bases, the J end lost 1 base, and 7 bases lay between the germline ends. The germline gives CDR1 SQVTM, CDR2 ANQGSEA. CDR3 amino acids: CSVAGWNTEAFF. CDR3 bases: TGCAGCGTTGCCGGGTGGAACACTGAAGCTTTCTTT.

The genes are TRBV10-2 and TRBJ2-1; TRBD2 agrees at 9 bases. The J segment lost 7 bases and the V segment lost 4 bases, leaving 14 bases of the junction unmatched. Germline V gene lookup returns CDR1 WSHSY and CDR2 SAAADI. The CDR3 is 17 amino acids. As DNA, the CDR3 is TGCGCCAGCAGTGTCGCTATTGCGGGCGGGAGGGGGAATGAGCAGTTCTTC. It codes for CASSVAIAGGRGNEQFF.

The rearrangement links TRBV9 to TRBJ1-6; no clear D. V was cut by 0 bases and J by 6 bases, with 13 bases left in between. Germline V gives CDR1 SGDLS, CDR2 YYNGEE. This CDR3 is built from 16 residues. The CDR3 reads CASSVGGQGPNSPLHF. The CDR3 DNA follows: TGTGCCAGCAGCGTAGGAGGGCAAGGCCCTAATTCACCCCTCCACTTT.

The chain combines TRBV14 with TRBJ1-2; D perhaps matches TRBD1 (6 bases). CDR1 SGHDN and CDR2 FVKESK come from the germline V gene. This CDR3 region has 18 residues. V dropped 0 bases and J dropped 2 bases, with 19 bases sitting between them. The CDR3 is CASSQEGAGEELNYGYTF. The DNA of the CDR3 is TGTGCCAGCAGCCAAGAGGGGGCAGGAGAGGAACTGAACTATGGCTACACCTTC.

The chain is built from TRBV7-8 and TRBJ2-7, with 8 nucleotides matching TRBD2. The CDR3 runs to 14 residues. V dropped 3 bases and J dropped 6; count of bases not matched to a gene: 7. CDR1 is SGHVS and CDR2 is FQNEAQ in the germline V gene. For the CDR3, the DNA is TGTGCCAGCAGCTTCAGCGGGGGTTTTACCGAGCAGTACTTC. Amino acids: CASSFSGGFTEQYF.

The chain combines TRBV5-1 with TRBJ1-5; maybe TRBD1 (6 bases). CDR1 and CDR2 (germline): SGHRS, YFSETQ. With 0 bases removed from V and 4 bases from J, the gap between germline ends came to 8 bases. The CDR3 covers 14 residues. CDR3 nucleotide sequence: TGCGCCAGCAGCTTGGGCGGACAGAATCAGCCCCAGCATTTT. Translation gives CASSLGGQNQPQHF.

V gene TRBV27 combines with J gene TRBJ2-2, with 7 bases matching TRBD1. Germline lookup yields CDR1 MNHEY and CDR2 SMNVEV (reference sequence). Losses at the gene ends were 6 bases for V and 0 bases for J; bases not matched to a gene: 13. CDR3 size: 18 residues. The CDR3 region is CASSPAGRGYSNTGELFF. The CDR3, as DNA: TGTGCCAGCAGCCCTGCGGGCAGGGGGTATTCGAACACCGGGGAGCTGTTTTTT.

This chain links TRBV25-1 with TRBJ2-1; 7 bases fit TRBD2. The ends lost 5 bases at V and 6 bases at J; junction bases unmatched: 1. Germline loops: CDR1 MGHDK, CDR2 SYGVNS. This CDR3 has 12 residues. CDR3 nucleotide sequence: TGTGCCAGCAGTTGGGGGGGCAATGAGCAGTTCTTC. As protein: CASSWGGNEQFF. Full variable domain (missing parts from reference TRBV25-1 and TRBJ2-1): EADIYQTPRYLVIGTGKKITLECSQTMGHDKMYWYQQDPGMELHLIHYSYGVNSTEKGDLSSESTVSRIRTEHFPLTLESARPSHTSQYLCASSWGGNEQFFGPGTRLTVL.

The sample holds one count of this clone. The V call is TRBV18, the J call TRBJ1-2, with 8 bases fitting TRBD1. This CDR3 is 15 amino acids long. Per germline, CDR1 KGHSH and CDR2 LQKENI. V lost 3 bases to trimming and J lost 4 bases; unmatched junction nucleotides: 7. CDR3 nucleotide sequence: TGTGCCAGCTCACCGGGCAGGGGGCGAAGCTATGGCTACACCTTC. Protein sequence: CASSPGRGRSYGYTF. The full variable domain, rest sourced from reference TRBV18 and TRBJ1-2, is NAGVMQNPRHLVRRRGQEARLRCSPMKGHSHVYWYRQLPEEGLKFMVYLQKENIIDESGMPKERFSAEFPKEGPSILRIQQVVRGDSAAYFCASSPGRGRSYGYTFGSGTRLTVV.

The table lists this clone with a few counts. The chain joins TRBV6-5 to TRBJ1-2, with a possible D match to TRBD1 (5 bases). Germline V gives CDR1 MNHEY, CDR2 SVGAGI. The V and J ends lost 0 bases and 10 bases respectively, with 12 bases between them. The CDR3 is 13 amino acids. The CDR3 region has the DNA TGTGCCAGCAGTTACTCGACAGATCTTACCTACACCTTC. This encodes CASSYSTDLTYTF.

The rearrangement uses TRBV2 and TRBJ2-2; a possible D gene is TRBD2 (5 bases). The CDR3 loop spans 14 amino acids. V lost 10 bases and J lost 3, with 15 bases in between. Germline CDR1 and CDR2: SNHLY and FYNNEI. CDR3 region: CATGIRSDTGELFF. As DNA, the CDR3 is TGTGCCACCGGGATTCGATCGGACACCGGGGAGCTGTTTTTT.

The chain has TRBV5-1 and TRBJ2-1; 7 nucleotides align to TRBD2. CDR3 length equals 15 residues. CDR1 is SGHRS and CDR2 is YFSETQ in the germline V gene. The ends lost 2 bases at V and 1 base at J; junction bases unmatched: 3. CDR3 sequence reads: CASSFGLESYNEQFF. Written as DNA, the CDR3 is TGCGCCAGCAGCTTTGGACTAGAATCCTACAATGAGCAGTTCTTC.

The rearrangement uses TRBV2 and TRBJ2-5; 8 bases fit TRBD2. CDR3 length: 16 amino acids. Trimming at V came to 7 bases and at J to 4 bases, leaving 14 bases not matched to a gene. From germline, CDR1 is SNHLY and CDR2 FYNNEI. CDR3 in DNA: TGTGCCAGCAAGCAGCTGGGGCGGGAGGTTCGAGAGACCCAGTACTTC. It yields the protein CASKQLGREVRETQYF.